The 8 T cell receptor beta chains below all came from one sample that was sequenced in a study of human CD8 memory T cell subsets. TCR beta libraries were made by UMI-labeled 5' RACE. TCRdb reanalyzed the 5' RACE reads, giving one entry per CDR3 protein sequence and no DNA. The table lists 5,500 to 7,000 distinct CDR3 sequences. Sequenced sample: CD8+ effector memory T cells (TEM) sorted from PBMCs. As for subset: effector memory CD8 T cells, CCR7- CD45RO+ CD95+. The source is a human donor in good health.

The rearrangement uses TRBV5-1 and TRBJ2-3; checking the TCRdb D call of TRBD1 is not possible without DNA. Per the germline V gene, CDR1 is SGHRS and CDR2 is YFSETQ. The CDR3 length is 17 residues. The CDR3 is CASSLGWGQGTTDTQYF.

This chain links TRBV7-7 with TRBJ2-2; checking the TCRdb D call of TRBD1 is not possible without DNA. The germline gives CDR1 SSHAT, CDR2 FNYEAQ (reference sequence). CDR3 length: 15 residues. The CDR3 region is CASSPLQGNTGELFF.

V is TRBV7-9 and J is TRBJ2-1; there is no DNA to check the TCRdb D call of TRBD1. CDR1 is SEHNR and CDR2 is FQNEAQ in the germline V gene (reference sequence). The CDR3 covers 15 residues. The CDR3: CASSLAATGVNEQFF. Full variable domain (rest looked up from reference TRBV7-9 and TRBJ2-1): DTGVSQNPRHKITKRGQNVTFRCDPISEHNRLYWYRQTLGQGPEFLTYFQNEAQLEKSRLLSDRFSAERPKGSFSTLEIQRTEQGDSAMYLCASSLAATGVNEQFFGPGTRLTVL.

CDR3 loop: CSARAPNGRDTQYF. The chain recombines TRBV20-1 with TRBJ2-3; as DNA is missing, the TRBD2 call by TCRdb cannot be tested. This CDR3 is 14 amino acids long. Germline CDR1 DFQATT, CDR2 SNEGSKA (reference sequence).

The J gene is TRBJ1-1, the V gene TRBV2. This CDR3 comprises 11 residues. Germline values: CDR1 SNHLY, CDR2 FYNNEI. The CDR3 reads CVQSPNTEAFF.

The chain employs TRBV12-3 or TRBV12-4 and TRBJ2-1; TCRdb selects TRBD2, and the lack of DNA leaves this call unchecked. The CDR3 runs 15 residues. The CDR3 loop reads CASSSGTSEYNEQFF.

The J gene is TRBJ1-1, the V gene TRBV15; the D call from TCRdb, TRBD1, cannot be confirmed without DNA. The germline V gene encodes CDR1 LNHNV and CDR2 YYDKDF (reference sequence). The CDR3 extends over 13 amino acids. The CDR3 region is CATSRDGGPEAFF.

Measured by frequency, this clonotype is medium-sized. This chain links TRBV6-5 with TRBJ2-1. Germline assignment: CDR1 MNHEY and CDR2 SVGAGI. This CDR3 has 15 amino acids. The CDR3 protein is CASSYSQGLYNEQFF.